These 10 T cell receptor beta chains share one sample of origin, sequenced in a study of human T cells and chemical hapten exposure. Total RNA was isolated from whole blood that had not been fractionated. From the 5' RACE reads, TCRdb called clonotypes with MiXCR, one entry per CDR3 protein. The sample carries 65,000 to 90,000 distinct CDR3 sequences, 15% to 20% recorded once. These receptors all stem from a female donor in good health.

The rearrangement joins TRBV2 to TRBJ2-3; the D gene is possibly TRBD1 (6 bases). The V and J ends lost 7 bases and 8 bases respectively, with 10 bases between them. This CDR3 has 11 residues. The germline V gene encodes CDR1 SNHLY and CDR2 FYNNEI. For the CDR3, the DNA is TGTGCCAGCAACATAGGGGGTACGCAGTATTTT. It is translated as CASNIGGTQYF.

CDR3 nucleotide sequence: TGCAGCGTGGGGGGGGGAGTAAATCAGCCCCAGCATTTT. Residues: CSVGGGVNQPQHF. This chain uses TRBV29-1 with TRBJ1-5, with TRBD1 as a possible D gene (5 bases). Germline values: CDR1 SQVTM, CDR2 ANQGSEA. Trimming took 6 bases from V and 4 from J, leaving 13 bases between them. The CDR3 runs 13 residues.

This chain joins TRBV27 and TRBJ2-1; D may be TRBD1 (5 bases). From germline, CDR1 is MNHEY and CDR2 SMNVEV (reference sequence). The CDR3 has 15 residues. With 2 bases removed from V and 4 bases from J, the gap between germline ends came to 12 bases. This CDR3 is CASSLNRQTYNEQFF. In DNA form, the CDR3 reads TGTGCCAGCAGTTTAAACAGGCAAACGTACAATGAGCAGTTCTTC.

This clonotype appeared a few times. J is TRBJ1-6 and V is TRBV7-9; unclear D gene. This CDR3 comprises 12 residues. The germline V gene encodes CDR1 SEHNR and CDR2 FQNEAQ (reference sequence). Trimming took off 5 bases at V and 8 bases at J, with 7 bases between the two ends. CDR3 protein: CASSRADSPLHF. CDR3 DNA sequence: TGTGCCAGCAGCCGAGCGGATTCACCCCTCCACTTT.

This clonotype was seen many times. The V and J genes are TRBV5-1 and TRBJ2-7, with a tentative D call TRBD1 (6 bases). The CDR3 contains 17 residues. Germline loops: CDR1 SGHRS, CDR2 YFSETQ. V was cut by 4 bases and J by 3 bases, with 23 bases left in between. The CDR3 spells CASSRSFPGTPGYEQYF. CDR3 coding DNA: TGCGCCAGCAGCCGCTCGTTTCCCGGGACACCCGGCTACGAGCAGTACTTC.

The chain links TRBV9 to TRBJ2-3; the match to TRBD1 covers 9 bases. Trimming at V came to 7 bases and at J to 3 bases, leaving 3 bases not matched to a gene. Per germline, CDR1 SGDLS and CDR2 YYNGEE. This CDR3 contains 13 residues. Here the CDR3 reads CASRGQGTDTQYF. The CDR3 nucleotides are TGTGCCAGCCGGGGACAGGGAACAGATACGCAGTATTTT.

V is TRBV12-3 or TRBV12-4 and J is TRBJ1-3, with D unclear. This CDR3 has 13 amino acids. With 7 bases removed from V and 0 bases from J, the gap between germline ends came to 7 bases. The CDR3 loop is CASTITSGNTIYF. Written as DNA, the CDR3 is TGTGCCAGCACTATAACCTCTGGAAACACCATATATTTT.

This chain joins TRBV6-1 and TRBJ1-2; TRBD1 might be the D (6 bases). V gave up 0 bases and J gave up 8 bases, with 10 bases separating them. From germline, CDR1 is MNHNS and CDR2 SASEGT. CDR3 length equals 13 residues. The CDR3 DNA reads TGTGCCAGCAGTGAAGCCGCAGGGGAGGGCTACACCTTC. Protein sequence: CASSEAAGEGYTF.

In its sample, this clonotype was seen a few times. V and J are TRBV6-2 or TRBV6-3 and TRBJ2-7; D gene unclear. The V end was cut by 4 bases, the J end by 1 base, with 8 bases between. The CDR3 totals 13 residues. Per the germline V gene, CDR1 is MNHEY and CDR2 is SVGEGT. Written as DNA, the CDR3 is TGTGCCAGCAGTTTAGCCCCGTCCTACGAGCAGTACTTC. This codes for CASSLAPSYEQYF.

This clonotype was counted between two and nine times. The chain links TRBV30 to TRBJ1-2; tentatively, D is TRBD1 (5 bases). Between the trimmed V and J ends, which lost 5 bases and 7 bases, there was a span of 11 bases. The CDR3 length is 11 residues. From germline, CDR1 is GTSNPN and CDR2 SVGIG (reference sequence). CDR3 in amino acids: CAWYGGGGYTF. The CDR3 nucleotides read TGTGCCTGGTACGGGGGAGGTGGCTACACCTTC.